This T cell receptor beta chain was found in a study of blood T cell repertoires in COVID-19. For the study at large: COVID-19 samples collected from the United States, Italy and Spain covered acute and convalescent phases. The analysed material was cDNA or gDNA that came from T cells, B-cell-depleted T cells, or PBMCs.

As handled by the study authors: Counts of nucleated cells, estimated from reference gene primer amplification, were obtained. TCRdb's copy holds only in-frame clones and misses some; the assay was immunoSEQ multiplex PCR. V, J and clone size are those of that table, while D and trimming were read from the DNA. The sample carries 110,000 or so clones, 90% recorded once. V dropped 4 bases and J dropped 6; count of bases not matched to a gene: 9. CDR3 length equals 15 residues. The germline V gene has CDR1 MNHEY and CDR2 SMNVEV (reference sequence). The chain combines TRBV27 with TRBJ2-1, with 7 bases identical to TRBD1. The receptor was derived from a woman aged 45-59 years with acute or convalescent COVID-19. The sequenced sample was peripheral blood. The CDR3 DNA is TGTGCCAGCAGTTCCCACAGGGGTTTGATCAATGAGCAGTTCTTC. Protein: CASSSHRGLINEQFF.